Listed here is a single T cell receptor beta chain. This sample stems from a study of chemoradiotherapy in HPV16-positive cancers. Here immunoSEQ multiplex PCR was the method, and the copy in TCRdb shows in-frame clones only, minus some. This sample yields about 24,000 clones, of which roughly 87% are seen a single time; 4.5% belongs to the top ten. From germline, CDR1 is SEHNR and CDR2 FQNEAQ (reference sequence). Trimming cost V 1 base and J 2 bases, with 11 bases left between them. The CDR3 runs 15 residues. Here the sequenced sample was blood, taken from a patient who underwent chemoradiotherapy. The sequence was collected from a human donor with HPV-associated anogenital cancer. The chain is built from TRBV7-9 and TRBJ1-2, with D tentatively TRBD1 (5 bases). CDR3 DNA: TGTGCCAGCAGCTTAGTGTCGACAGCGAACTATGGCTACACCTTC. Translated: CASSLVSTANYGYTF.